A single sample gave rise to the 8 T cell receptor beta chains below, sequenced in a study of control samples from healthy donors and cancer patients. TCRdb keeps only in-frame clones here, not all; method: immunoSEQ multiplex PCR. This sample has some 150,000 clones, with more than 85% found just once. Source material: blood. Receptor source: a man aged 25-45 years in good health.

The chain couples TRBV7-8 to TRBJ2-7; possibly TRBD1 for D (5 bases). From germline, CDR1 is SGHVS and CDR2 FQNEAQ. With 1 base removed from V and 9 bases from J, the gap between germline ends came to 13 bases. The CDR3 extends over 13 amino acids. CDR3 sequence: CASSLVGQGGQYF. CDR3 nucleotide sequence: TGTGCCAGCAGCTTAGTTGGTCAGGGCGGGCAGTACTTC.

The rearrangement uses TRBV5-6 and TRBJ2-3; D is possibly TRBD1 (6 bases). Trimming took 3 bases from V and 4 from J, leaving 9 bases between them. Germline V gene lookup returns CDR1 SGHDT and CDR2 YYEEEE. The CDR3 covers 13 residues. The CDR3 DNA follows: TGTGCCAGCAGCTCTACAGGGTCAGATACGCAGTATTTT. Encoded protein: CASSSTGSDTQYF.

The chain links TRBV9 to TRBJ2-2; 8 bases line up with TRBD1. The germline V gene has CDR1 SGDLS and CDR2 YYNGEE. CDR3 length: 15 amino acids. Losses at the gene ends were 3 bases for V and 3 bases for J; bases not matched to a gene: 4. The CDR3 DNA is TGTGCCAGCAGCGAACGGACAGGGTACACCGGGGAGCTGTTTTTT. Encoded protein: CASSERTGYTGELFF.

This clone was seen once. The genes are TRBV5-1 and TRBJ2-1; tentative D call: TRBD1 (6 bases). Between the trimmed V and J ends, which lost 2 bases and 2 bases, there was a span of 11 bases. Germline V CDR1 and CDR2: SGHRS, YFSETQ. The CDR3 length is 15 residues. CDR3 sequence: CASSLQGFPYNEQFF. The CDR3 DNA reads as TGCGCCAGCAGCTTACAGGGTTTCCCCTACAATGAGCAGTTCTTC.

The V and J genes are TRBV6-6 and TRBJ2-1; TRBD1 agrees at 8 bases. Trimming at V came to 6 bases and at J to 4 bases, leaving 8 bases not matched to a gene. The CDR3 spans 15 residues. Per the germline V gene, CDR1 is MNHNY and CDR2 is SVGAGI (reference sequence). CDR3 protein: CASSLVQGGYNEQFF. The CDR3 DNA follows: TGTGCCAGCAGCCTCGTACAGGGGGGATACAATGAGCAGTTCTTC.

The chain carries TRBV3-1 (or the pseudogene TRBV3-2) and TRBJ1-6, with D perhaps matching TRBD1 (5 bases). V was clipped by 2 bases and J by 9 bases, with 14 bases between them. The CDR3 spans 15 residues. Germline CDR1 reads LGHDT; CDR2 reads YNNKEL (reference sequence). This CDR3 is CASSQPGTFFSPLHF. Here the CDR3 DNA reads TGTGCCAGCAGCCAACCCGGGACGTTTTTTTCACCCCTCCACTTT.

About this clone itself: One base away lies a much larger clone, so this may be a sequencing read error. The V call is TRBV6-5, the J call TRBJ1-1, with D perhaps matching TRBD1 (5 bases). This CDR3 comprises 16 residues. Germline CDR1 reads MNHEY; CDR2 reads SVGAGI. With 2 bases removed from V and 3 bases from J, the gap between germline ends came to 16 bases. CDR3 in amino acids: CASSYRRGFGDTEAFF. CDR3 coding DNA: TGTGCCAGCAGTTACCGTAGGGGATTTGGGGACACTGAAGCTTTCTTT.

This clone was seen only a few times. This sequence joins TRBV7-9 and TRBJ2-3; the match to TRBD1 covers 7 bases. Trimming at V came to 4 bases and at J to 6 bases, leaving 16 bases not matched to a gene. This CDR3 has 17 amino acids. Germline CDR1 SEHNR, CDR2 FQNEAQ (reference sequence). The CDR3 sequence is CASSSTPGSRGTDTQYF. For the CDR3, the DNA is TGTGCCAGCAGCTCGACCCCCGGATCCAGGGGGACGGATACGCAGTATTTT.